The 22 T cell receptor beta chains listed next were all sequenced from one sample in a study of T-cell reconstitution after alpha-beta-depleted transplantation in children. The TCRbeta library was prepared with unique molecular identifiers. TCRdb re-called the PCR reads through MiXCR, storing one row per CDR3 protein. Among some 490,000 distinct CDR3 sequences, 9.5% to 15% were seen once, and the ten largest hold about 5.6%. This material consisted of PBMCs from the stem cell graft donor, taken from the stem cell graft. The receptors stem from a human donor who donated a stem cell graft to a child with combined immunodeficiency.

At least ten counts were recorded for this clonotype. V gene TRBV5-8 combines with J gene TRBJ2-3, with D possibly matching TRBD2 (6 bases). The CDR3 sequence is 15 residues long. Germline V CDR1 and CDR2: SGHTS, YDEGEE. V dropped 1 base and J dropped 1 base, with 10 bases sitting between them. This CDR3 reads CASSLRGVGTDTQYF. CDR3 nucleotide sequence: TGTGCCAGCAGCTTGCGCGGGGTCGGCACAGATACGCAGTATTTT. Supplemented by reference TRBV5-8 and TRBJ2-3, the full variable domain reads EAGVTQSPTHLIKTRGQQATLRCSPISGHTSVYWYQQALGLGLQFLLWYDEGEERNRGNFPPRFSGRQFPNYSSELNVNALELEDSALYLCASSLRGVGTDTQYFGPGTRLTVL.

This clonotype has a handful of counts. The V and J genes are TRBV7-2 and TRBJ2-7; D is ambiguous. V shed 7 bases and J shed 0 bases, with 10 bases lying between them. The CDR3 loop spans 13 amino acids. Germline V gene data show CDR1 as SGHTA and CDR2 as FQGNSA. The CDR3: CASMRTTSYEQYF. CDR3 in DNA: TGTGCCAGCATGAGGACCACCTCCTACGAGCAGTACTTC. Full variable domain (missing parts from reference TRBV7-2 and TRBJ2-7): GAGVSQSPSNKVTEKGKDVELRCDPISGHTALYWYRQSLGQGLEFLIYFQGNSAPDKSGLPSDRFSAERTGGSVSTLTIQRTQQEDSAVYLCASMRTTSYEQYFGPGTRLTVT.

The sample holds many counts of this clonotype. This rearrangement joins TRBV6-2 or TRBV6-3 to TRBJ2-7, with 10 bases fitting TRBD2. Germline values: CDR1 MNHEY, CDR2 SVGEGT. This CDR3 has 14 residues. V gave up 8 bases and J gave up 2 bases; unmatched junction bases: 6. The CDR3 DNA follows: TGTGCCAGCGCGTGGACTAGCGGTACCTACGAGCAGTACTTC. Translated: CASAWTSGTYEQYF.

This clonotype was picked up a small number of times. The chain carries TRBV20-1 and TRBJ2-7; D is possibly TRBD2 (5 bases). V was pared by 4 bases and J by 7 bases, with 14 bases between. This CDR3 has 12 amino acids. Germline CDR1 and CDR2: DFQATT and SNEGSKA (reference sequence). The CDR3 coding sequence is TGCAGTGCTATATATCAGTTAGCGGAGCAGTACTTC. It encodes CSAIYQLAEQYF.

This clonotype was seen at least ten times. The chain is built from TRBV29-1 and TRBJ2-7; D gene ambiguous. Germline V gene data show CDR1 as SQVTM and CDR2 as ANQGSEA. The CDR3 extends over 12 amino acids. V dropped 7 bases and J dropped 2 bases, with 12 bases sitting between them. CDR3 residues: CSALGGTYEQYF. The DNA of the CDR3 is TGCAGCGCGTTAGGTGGAACCTACGAGCAGTACTTC.

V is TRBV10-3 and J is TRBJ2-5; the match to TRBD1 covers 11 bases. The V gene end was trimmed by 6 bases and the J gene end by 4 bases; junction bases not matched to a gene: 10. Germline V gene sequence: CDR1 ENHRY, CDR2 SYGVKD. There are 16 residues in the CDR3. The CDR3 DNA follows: TGTGCCATCAGAGAAGGGACAGGGGGTGAAGGAGAGACCCAGTACTTC. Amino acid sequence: CAIREGTGGEGETQYF.

CDR3 region: CASSPNRGGTGFGNEQFF. Here the CDR3 DNA reads TGTGCCAGCAGCCCGAATAGGGGAGGGACAGGTTTCGGGAATGAGCAGTTCTTC. The chain recombines TRBV7-3 with TRBJ2-1; D is possibly TRBD1 (8 bases). The CDR3 consists of 18 residues. Trimming removed 5 bases at V and 7 bases at J, with 27 bases between. CDR1 is SGHTA, CDR2 FQGTGA, per germline.

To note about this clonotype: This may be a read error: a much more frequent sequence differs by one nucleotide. CDR3 nucleotide sequence: TGTGCCAGCAGCGCCGTTGCAGGGGTGTTCAATCAGCCCCGGCATTTT. It specifies CASSAVAGVFNQPRHF. The chain joins TRBV12-3 or TRBV12-4 to TRBJ1-5; maybe TRBD1 (6 bases). The CDR3 spans 16 residues.

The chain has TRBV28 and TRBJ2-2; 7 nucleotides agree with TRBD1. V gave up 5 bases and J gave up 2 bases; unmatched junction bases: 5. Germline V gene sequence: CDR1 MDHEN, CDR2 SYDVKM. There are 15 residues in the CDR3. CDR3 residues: CASSRTGENTGELFF. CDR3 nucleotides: TGTGCCAGCAGTAGAACAGGGGAAAACACCGGGGAGCTGTTTTTT.

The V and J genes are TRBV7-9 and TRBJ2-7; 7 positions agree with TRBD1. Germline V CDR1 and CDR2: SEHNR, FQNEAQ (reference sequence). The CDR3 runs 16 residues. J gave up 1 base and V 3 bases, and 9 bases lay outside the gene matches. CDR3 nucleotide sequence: TGTGCCAGCAGCTTCCCCACACAGGGGTCATCCTACGAGCAGTACTTC. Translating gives CASSFPTQGSSYEQYF.

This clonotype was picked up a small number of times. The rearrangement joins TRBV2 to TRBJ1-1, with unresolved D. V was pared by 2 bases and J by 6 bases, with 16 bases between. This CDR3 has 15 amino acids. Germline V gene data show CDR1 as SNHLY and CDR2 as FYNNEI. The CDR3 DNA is TGTGCCAGCAGTGAATACCGGACCTACGGGGCTGAAGCTTTCTTT. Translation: CASSEYRTYGAEAFF.

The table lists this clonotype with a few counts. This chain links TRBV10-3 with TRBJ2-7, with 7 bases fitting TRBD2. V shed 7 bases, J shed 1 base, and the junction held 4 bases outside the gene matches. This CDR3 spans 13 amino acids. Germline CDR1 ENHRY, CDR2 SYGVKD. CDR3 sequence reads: CAINAGESYEQYF. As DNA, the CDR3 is TGTGCCATCAACGCGGGAGAGTCCTACGAGCAGTACTTC.

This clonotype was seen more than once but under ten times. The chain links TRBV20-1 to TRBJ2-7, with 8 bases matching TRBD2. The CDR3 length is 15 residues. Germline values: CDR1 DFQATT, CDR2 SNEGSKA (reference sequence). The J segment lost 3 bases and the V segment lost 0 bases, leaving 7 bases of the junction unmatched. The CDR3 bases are TGCAGTGCTAGAGAGGGGGGCGGGGGGCACTACGAGCAGTACTTC. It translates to CSAREGGGGHYEQYF.

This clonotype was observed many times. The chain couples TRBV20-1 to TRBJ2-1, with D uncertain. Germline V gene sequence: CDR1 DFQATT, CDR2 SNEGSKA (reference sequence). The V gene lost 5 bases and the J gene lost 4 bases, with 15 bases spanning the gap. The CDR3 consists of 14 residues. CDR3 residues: CSAGLQELYNEQFF. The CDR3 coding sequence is TGCAGTGCTGGTCTCCAGGAACTATACAATGAGCAGTTCTTC.

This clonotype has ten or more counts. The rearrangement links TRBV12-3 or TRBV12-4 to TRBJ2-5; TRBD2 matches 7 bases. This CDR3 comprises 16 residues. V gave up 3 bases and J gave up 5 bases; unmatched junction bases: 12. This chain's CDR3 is CASSFRAGVTEETQYF. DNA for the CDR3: TGTGCCAGCAGTTTTCGGGCGGGGGTTACAGAGGAGACCCAGTACTTC.

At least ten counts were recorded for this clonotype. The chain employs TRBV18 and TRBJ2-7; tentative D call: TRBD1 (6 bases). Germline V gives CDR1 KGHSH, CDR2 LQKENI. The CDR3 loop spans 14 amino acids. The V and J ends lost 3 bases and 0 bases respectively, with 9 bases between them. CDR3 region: CASSPQQGSYEQYF. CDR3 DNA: TGTGCCAGCTCACCCCAACAGGGCTCCTACGAGCAGTACTTC.

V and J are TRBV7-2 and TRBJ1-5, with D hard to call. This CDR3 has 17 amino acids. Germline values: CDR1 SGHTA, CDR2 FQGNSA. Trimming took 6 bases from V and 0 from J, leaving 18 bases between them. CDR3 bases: TGTGCCAGCAGGTCAATCGAGGGAGGCTATAGCAATCAGCCCCAGCATTTT. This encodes CASRSIEGGYSNQPQHF.

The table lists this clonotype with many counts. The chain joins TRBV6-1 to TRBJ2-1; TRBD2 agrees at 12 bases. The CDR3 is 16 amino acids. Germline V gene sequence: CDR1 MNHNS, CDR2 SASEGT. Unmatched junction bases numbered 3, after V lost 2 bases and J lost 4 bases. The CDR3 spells CASSELAGGPYNEQFF. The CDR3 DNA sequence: TGTGCCAGCAGTGAACTAGCGGGGGGGCCGTACAATGAGCAGTTCTTC.

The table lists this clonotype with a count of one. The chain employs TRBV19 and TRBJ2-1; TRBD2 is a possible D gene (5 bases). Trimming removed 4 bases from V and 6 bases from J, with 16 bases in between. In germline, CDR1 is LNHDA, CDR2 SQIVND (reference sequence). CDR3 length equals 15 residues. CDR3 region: CASSREKFMANEQFF. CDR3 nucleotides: TGTGCCAGTAGTAGGGAGAAATTTATGGCCAATGAGCAGTTCTTC.

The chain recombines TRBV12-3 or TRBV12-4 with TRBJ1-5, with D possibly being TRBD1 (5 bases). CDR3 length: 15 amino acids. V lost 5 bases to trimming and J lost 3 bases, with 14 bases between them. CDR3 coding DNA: TGTGCCAGCAGTCCTCGGGACGGCAACAATCAGCCCCAGCATTTT. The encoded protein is CASSPRDGNNQPQHF.

CDR3 DNA: TGTGCCAGCACTAGGGACCGAGACAATGAGCAGTTCTTC. The encoded protein is CASTRDRDNEQFF. V gene TRBV6-1 combines with J gene TRBJ2-1; the D call may be TRBD1 or TRBD2 (5 bases each). Germline V CDR1 and CDR2: MNHNS, SASEGT. This CDR3 spans 13 amino acids. V was cut by 7 bases and J by 5 bases, with 12 bases left in between.

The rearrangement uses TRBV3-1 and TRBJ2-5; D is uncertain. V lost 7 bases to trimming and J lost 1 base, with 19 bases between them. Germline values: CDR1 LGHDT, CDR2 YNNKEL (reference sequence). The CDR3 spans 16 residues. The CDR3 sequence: CASTLARWRAQETQYF. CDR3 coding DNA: TGTGCCAGCACCTTGGCCAGGTGGCGTGCCCAAGAGACCCAGTACTTC.